This passage covers 9 T cell receptor beta chains from one sample sequenced in a study of blood T cells in healthy people across ages. For the second PCR, which ran for roughly 7 to 11 cycles, a sample-barcoded 5' primer and a J-beta primer mix were used. TCRdb re-analysed the 5' RACE reads in MiXCR, keeping a single row per CDR3 protein. The repertoire consists of roughly 570,000 distinct CDR3 sequences, with approximately 27% occurring once and the leading ten covering 15% to 20%. The material sequenced was blood. Source of these receptors: a woman between 70 and 85 years old in good health.

This CDR3 reads CASSLVSVHEQFF. The DNA for the CDR3 is TGTGCCAGCAGCTTGGTATCCGTCCATGAGCAGTTCTTC. The chain combines TRBV5-5 with TRBJ2-1; D gene uncertain. The CDR3 totals 13 residues. Trimming removed 0 bases from V and 8 bases from J, with 9 bases in between. Germline lookup yields CDR1 SGHKS and CDR2 YYEKEE (reference sequence).

This clonotype occurred a few times. V is TRBV5-6 and J is TRBJ1-2, with 7 bases identical to TRBD1. Trimming took 4 bases from V and 4 from J; bases not matched to a gene: 10. The CDR3 has 15 amino acids. Germline V gives CDR1 SGHDT, CDR2 YYEEEE. The CDR3 region is CASSGGTESIYGYTF. The CDR3 bases are TGTGCCAGCAGCGGGGGGACAGAATCGATCTATGGCTACACCTTC.

This chain joins TRBV7-2 and TRBJ2-7; maybe TRBD1 (6 bases). With 5 bases removed from V and 4 bases from J, the gap between germline ends came to 18 bases. The CDR3 has 15 residues. CDR1 is SGHTA, CDR2 FQGNSA, per germline. This CDR3 reads CASSLRSGDGYEQYF. CDR3 in DNA: TGTGCCAGCAGCCTCCGGTCAGGGGATGGGTACGAGCAGTACTTC.

The chain combines TRBV29-1 with TRBJ1-2, with 11 bases identical to TRBD1. Germline CDR1 reads SQVTM; CDR2 reads ANQGSEA. This CDR3 comprises 15 residues. V lost 6 bases and J lost 3; bases outside the gene matches: 9. CDR3 DNA: TGCAGCGTCGGGACCGGGACAGGGGGTTACTATGGCTACACCTTC. Amino acids: CSVGTGTGGYYGYTF.

This clonotype was seen a few times. J is TRBJ1-3 and V is TRBV11-3; no reliable D call. The V end was cut by 7 bases, the J end by 0 bases, with 10 bases between. The CDR3 loop spans 14 amino acids. Germline V CDR1 and CDR2: SGHNT, YENEEA. CDR3 nucleotide sequence: TGTGCCAGCACCGACGGACGCTCTGGAAACACCATATATTTT. Translated: CASTDGRSGNTIYF.

The genes are TRBV21-1 and TRBJ2-1; no check of the table's D call, TRBD1, against the DNA was made. Matching the DNA end better, TRBJ2-7 makes the J call doubtful. TRBV21-1 is shown as a pseudogene. The CDR3 has 12 amino acids. This chain's CDR3 is CASSKGRDEQYF. The CDR3 DNA sequence: TGTGCCAGCAGCAAAGGACGGGACGAGCAGTACTTC.

The chain links TRBV7-9 to TRBJ1-4, with TRBD1 matching over 7 bases. This CDR3 has 15 residues. Unmatched junction bases numbered 5, after V lost 7 bases and J lost 0 bases. Germline V CDR1 and CDR2: SEHNR, FQNEAQ (reference sequence). The CDR3 reads CASTTGVPTNEKLFF. The CDR3 nucleotides are TGTGCCAGCACTACAGGGGTTCCAACTAATGAAAAACTGTTTTTT. The full variable domain, completed using reference TRBV7-9 and TRBJ1-4, is DTGVSQNPRHKITKRGQNVTFRCDPISEHNRLYWYRQTLGQGPEFLTYFQNEAQLEKSRLLSDRFSAERPKGSFSTLEIQRTEQGDSAMYLCASTTGVPTNEKLFFGSGTQLSVL.

This clonotype was picked up a small number of times. The rearrangement joins TRBV12-5 to TRBJ2-1; 12 bases line up with TRBD2. The CDR3 is 19 residues long. The germline V gene encodes CDR1 LGHNT and CDR2 FRNRAP. Trimming removed 0 bases from V and 3 bases from J; junction bases left unmatched: 9. The CDR3 DNA sequence: TGTGCTAGTGGTTTGGTACCGAGTCTAGCGGGGGGGAACTACAATGAGCAGTTCTTC. This translates into CASGLVPSLAGGNYNEQFF.

The J gene is TRBJ2-1, the V gene TRBV29-1; D remains unclear. Germline V gene sequence: CDR1 SQVTM, CDR2 ANQGSEA. The V and J ends lost 4 bases and 1 base respectively, with 11 bases between them. This CDR3 comprises 14 residues. CDR3 DNA: TGCAGCGTTGCGATGGCTACATCCTACAATGAGCAGTTCTTC. Translating gives CSVAMATSYNEQFF.